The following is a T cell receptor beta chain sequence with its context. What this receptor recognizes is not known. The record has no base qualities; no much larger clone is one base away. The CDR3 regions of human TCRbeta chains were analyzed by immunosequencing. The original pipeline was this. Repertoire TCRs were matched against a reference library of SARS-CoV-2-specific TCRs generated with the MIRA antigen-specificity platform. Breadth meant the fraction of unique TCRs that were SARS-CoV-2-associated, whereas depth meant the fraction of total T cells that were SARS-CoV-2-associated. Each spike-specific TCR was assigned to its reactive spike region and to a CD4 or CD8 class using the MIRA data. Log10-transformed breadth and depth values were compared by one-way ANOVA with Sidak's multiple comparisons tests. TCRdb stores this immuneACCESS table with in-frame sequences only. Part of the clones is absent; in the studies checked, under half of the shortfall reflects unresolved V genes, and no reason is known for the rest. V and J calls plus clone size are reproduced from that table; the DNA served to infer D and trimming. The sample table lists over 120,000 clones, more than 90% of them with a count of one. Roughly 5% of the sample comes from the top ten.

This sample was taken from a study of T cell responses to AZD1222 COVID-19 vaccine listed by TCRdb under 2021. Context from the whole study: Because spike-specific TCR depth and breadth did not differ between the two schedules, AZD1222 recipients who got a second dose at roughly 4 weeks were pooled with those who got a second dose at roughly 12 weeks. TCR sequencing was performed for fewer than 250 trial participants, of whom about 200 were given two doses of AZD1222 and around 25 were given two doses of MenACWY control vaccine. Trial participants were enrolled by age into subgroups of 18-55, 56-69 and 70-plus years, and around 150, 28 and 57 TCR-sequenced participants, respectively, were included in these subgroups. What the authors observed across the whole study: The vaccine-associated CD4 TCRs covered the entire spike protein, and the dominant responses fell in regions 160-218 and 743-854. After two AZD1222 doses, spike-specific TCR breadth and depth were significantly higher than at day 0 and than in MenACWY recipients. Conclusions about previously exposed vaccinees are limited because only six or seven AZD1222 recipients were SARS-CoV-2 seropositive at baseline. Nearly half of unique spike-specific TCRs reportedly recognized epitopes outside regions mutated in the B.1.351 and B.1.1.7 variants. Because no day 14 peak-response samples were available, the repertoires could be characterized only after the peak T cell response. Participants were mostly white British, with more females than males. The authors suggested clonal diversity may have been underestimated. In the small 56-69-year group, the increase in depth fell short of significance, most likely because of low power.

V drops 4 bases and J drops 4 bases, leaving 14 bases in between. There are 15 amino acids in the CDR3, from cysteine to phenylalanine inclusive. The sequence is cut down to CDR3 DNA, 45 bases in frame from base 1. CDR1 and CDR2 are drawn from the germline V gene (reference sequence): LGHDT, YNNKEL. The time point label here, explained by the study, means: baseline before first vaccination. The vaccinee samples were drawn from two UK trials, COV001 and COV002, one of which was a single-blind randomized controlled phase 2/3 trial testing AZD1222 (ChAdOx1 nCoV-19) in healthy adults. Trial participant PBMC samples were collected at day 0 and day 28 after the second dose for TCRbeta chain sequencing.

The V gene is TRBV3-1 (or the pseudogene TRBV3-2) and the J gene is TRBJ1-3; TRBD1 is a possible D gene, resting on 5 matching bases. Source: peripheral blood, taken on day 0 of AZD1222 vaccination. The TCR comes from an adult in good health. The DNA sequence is TGTGCCAGCAGCCCCCCCCTGGGACGAGGAAACACCATATATTTT. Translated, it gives CASSPPLGRGNTIYF.